This TCR beta chain was sequenced in a study of blood T cell repertoires in COVID-19. Across the study: The study drew acute and convalescent COVID-19 samples from the United States, Italy and Spain. PBMCs, B-cell-depleted T cells, or T cells provided the cDNA or gDNA that made up the material.

V gave up 3 bases and J gave up 8 bases; unmatched junction bases: 14. The CDR3 runs to 15 residues. Germline V gene data show CDR1 as GTSNPN and CDR2 as SVGIG (reference sequence). The Seattle site enrolled patients during active infection and followed them longitudinally. In the original analysis: For nucleated cells, counts were estimated from reference gene primer amplification. Assay used: immunoSEQ multiplex PCR; TCRdb lists only in-frame clones, some missing. V, J and clone size derive from that table, while D and trimming were established from the DNA sequence. The profile shows under 250,000 clones, roughly 83% of them singletons.

The clonotype was recovered from an elderly woman with COVID-19, enrolled during active disease. The specimen was peripheral blood. The V and J genes are TRBV30 and TRBJ1-1; TRBD1 agrees at 8 bases. CDR3 protein: CAWRGTGLRGGEAFF. The CDR3 bases are TGTGCCTGGAGAGGGACAGGCCTCAGGGGTGGAGAAGCTTTCTTT.